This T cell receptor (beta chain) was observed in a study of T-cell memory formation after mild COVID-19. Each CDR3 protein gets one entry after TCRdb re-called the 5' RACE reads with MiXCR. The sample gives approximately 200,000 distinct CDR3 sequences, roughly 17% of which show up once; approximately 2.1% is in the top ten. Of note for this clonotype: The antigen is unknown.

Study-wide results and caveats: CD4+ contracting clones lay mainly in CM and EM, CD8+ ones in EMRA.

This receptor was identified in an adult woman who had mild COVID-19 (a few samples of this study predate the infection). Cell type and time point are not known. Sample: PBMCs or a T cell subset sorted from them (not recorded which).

The CDR3 region is CASSSGTSVLNTEAFF. CDR3 nucleotides: TGTGCCAGCAGCTCCGGTACTTCGGTCTTGAACACTGAAGCTTTCTTT. The chain joins TRBV5-5 to TRBJ1-1; D is undetermined. Germline loops: CDR1 SGHKS, CDR2 YYEKEE (reference sequence). V gave up 3 bases and J gave up 0 bases, with 15 bases separating them. The CDR3 consists of 16 residues.